Listed below are T cell receptor beta chains from one sample, sequenced in a study of vaccination and CD4 T cells after COVID-19. TCRdb redid the calling of the PCR reads with MiXCR, one entry per CDR3 protein. The table has approximately 15,000 distinct CDR3 sequences, approximately 59% seen once. No antigen is known for these receptors. The sample consisted of CD4+ T cells from blood, cultured in vitro, taken after SARS-CoV-2 vaccination. Receptors originate from a human donor who had recovered from COVID-19. Both conserved end residues are part of each CDR3. The D gene is left open where the match is weak. Some rows mark clone size as missing; the rest say once, few, many or name a class of expanded clone.

DNA | CDR3 | size | length | J | D | V
TGCAGTGCTAGGCGGACCACTTATTTCAATGAGCAGTTCTTC | CSARRTTYFNEQFF | NA | 14 | TRBJ2-1 | NA | TRBV20-1
TGTGCCAGCAGCTTAGACCGACCGAACACCGGGGAGCTGTTTTTT | CASSLDRPNTGELFF | NA | 15 | TRBJ2-2 | NA | TRBV7-2
TGTGCCACTAAGAAGAGGACAGGGGAAAGAGATACGCAGTATTTT | CATKKRTGERDTQYF | NA | 15 | TRBJ2-3 | TRBD1 | TRBV6-1
TGTGCCAGCAGCTCAGACAGAGCCTTTGAAGCTTTCTTT | CASSSDRAFEAFF | NA | 13 | TRBJ1-1 | NA | TRBV7-2
TGTGCCAGCAGCAATCAAGGGGACACCGGGGAGCTGTTTTTT | CASSNQGDTGELFF | NA | 14 | TRBJ2-2 | NA | TRBV21-1
TGTGCCAGCAGTGAAGCGTCCTCATTCACAGATACGCAGTATTTT | CASSEASSFTDTQYF | NA | 15 | TRBJ2-3 | NA | TRBV2
TGTGCCAGCAGCCCCCAGGTCCCCCAGGGGGGCTACACCTTC | CASSPQVPQGGYTF | NA | 14 | TRBJ1-2 | NA | TRBV12-3/TRBV12-4
TGCAGTGCTAGGCGGAGGAGGGGGAGCACAGATACGCAGTATTTT | CSARRRRGSTDTQYF | NA | 15 | TRBJ2-3 | NA | TRBV20-1
TGTGCCAGCAGCCAAGATCGGTTAGGCTACACCTTC | CASSQDRLGYTF | few | 12 | TRBJ1-2 | NA | TRBV14
TGTGCCAGTAGTATTGGTGGGTCCACTAGCGGGGCTGGGGAGACCCAGTACTTC | CASSIGGSTSGAGETQYF | once | 18 | TRBJ2-5 | TRBD2 | TRBV19
TGTGCCAGCAGCTTAAGCCGGGTTTCTACGCAGTATTTT | CASSLSRVSTQYF | NA | 13 | TRBJ2-3 | NA | TRBV11-3
TGTGCCAGCAGCTTAGATGCTGGATTCGACTATGGCTACACCTTC | CASSLDAGFDYGYTF | NA | 15 | TRBJ1-2 | NA | TRBV11-2
TGTGCCAGCAGCTTAAGGGTAGCGGGGGGGAGCACAGATACGCAGTATTTT | CASSLRVAGGSTDTQYF | NA | 17 | TRBJ2-3 | TRBD2 | TRBV7-3
TGTGCCAGCAGCCCTGGGACAGGGAGGGGGTATGGCTACACCTTC | CASSPGTGRGYGYTF | few | 15 | TRBJ1-2 | TRBD1 | TRBV7-8
TGCAGTGCTAGAGGACAGGAAAAACTGTTTTTT | CSARGQEKLFF | NA | 11 | TRBJ1-4 | NA | TRBV20-1
TGTGCCAGCAGTGGAAGGCGGGGGAGCTATGGCTACACCTTC | CASSGRRGSYGYTF | NA | 14 | TRBJ1-2 | NA | TRBV2
TGTGCCAGCGGAAGGGACAGACAAGAGACCCAGTACTTC | CASGRDRQETQYF | few | 13 | TRBJ2-5 | TRBD1 | TRBV27
TGTGCCACTCGGGATAGTAATTCACCCCTCCACTTT | CATRDSNSPLHF | few | 12 | TRBJ1-6 | NA | TRBV19
TGTGCCAGCAGTCCGGCGCATAGGGAGGGTGAAGCTTTCTTT | CASSPAHREGEAFF | once | 14 | TRBJ1-1 | NA | TRBV12-3/TRBV12-4
TGTGCCACCAGTGACCCTCATTACAGGGGGCGACGGTATAATTCACCCCTCCACTTT | CATSDPHYRGRRYNSPLHF | once | 19 | TRBJ1-6 | TRBD1 | TRBV24-1
TGCAGTGCCAAGATCCGGGAAGAGGGAAGTTCACCCCTCCACTTT | CSAKIREEGSSPLHF | NA | 15 | TRBJ1-6 | NA | TRBV20-1
TGTGCCATCAGTGAGGATGCAGGGGGCTACTATGGCTACACCTTC | CAISEDAGGYYGYTF | NA | 15 | TRBJ1-2 | TRBD1 | TRBV10-3
TGTGCCAGCAGTGCAGGGACAGGCCTCTATGGCTACACCTTC | CASSAGTGLYGYTF | NA | 14 | TRBJ1-2 | TRBD1 | TRBV25-1
TGCAGTGCTATTACTAGCGGGAGGGCGCAGACCCAGTACTTC | CSAITSGRAQTQYF | NA | 14 | TRBJ2-5 | TRBD2 | TRBV20-1
TGTGCCAGCAGAAATCCCGACAGGGAAAGGTCACCCCTCCACTTT | CASRNPDRERSPLHF | NA | 15 | TRBJ1-6 | TRBD1 | TRBV27
TGTGCCAGCACCACTAGAGGTGGGGCGGGCTACACCTTC | CASTTRGGAGYTF | NA | 13 | TRBJ1-2 | NA | TRBV27
TGTGCCAGCAGCGTAGGGGCAGGGCCTGCCGAGCAGTACTTC | CASSVGAGPAEQYF | NA | 14 | TRBJ2-7 | NA | TRBV9
TGTGCCAGCAGCTTCGCCGGGACAGGGGGCCAACTCTACGAGCAGTACTTC | CASSFAGTGGQLYEQYF | NA | 17 | TRBJ2-7 | TRBD1 | TRBV7-6
TGTGCCAGCAGCGAATATATGAACACTGAAGCTTTCTTT | CASSEYMNTEAFF | NA | 13 | TRBJ1-1 | NA | TRBV11-2
TGTGCCAGCAGAACCCGCGACAGGGCCGGGGGAGGTAGCACTGAAGCTTTCTTT | CASRTRDRAGGGSTEAFF | NA | 18 | TRBJ1-1 | TRBD1 | TRBV6-1
TGCAGTGCCAAGGCCGAAGCGGGAGAGACCCAGTACTTC | CSAKAEAGETQYF | NA | 13 | TRBJ2-5 | NA | TRBV20-1
TGTGCCATCAGTGAGTCGGTAGCGGGGGTCTCAAGAGGGACCCAGTACTTC | CAISESVAGVSRGTQYF | NA | 17 | TRBJ2-5 | TRBD2 | TRBV10-3
TGTGCCATCAGCGGACTAGCGGGAGGCCTGACTTCCTACGAGCAGTACTTC | CAISGLAGGLTSYEQYF | NA | 17 | TRBJ2-7 | TRBD2 | TRBV10-3
TGTGCCAGCAGCCCAACACGGCCAGACGAGCAGTACTTC | CASSPTRPDEQYF | NA | 13 | TRBJ2-7 | NA | TRBV28
TGTGCCAGCGGAAAGATTTTCACGGTAAACAGTGAGCAGTTCTTC | CASGKIFTVNSEQFF | few | 15 | TRBJ2-1 | NA | TRBV6-1
TGTGCCAGCAGTGCAGGCCAAGGCACTGAAGCTTTCTTT | CASSAGQGTEAFF | few | 13 | TRBJ1-1 | NA | TRBV6-4
TGTGCCAGCAGGGCCGCTGAGGGCGAGGGCAATCAGCCCCAGCATTTT | CASRAAEGEGNQPQHF | few | 16 | TRBJ1-5 | NA | TRBV6-1
TGTGCCAGCAGCTTATTCAGGATTACTACTGGAAACACCATATATTTT | CASSLFRITTGNTIYF | once | 16 | TRBJ1-3 | NA | TRBV7-8
TGTGCCAGCAGCTCAAGGCGTCCTTCTTACAATGAGCAGTTCTTC | CASSSRRPSYNEQFF | NA | 15 | TRBJ2-1 | NA | TRBV7-9
TGTGCCAGCAGCTTAGTCGCGCAGCCCCCCTATGGCTACACCTTC | CASSLVAQPPYGYTF | few | 15 | TRBJ1-2 | NA | TRBV7-2